This T cell receptor (beta chain) was obtained from a study of regulatory T cells in long-lasting Graves disease. V lost 4 bases and J lost 7; bases outside the gene matches: 11. Germline CDR1 LNHDA, CDR2 SQIVND (reference sequence). The CDR3 loop spans 16 amino acids. To make TCR beta libraries, researchers used iRepertoire HTBI primers and Arm-PCR of CDR3 regions. MiXCR, applied by TCRdb to the multiplex PCR reads, yields one record per CDR3 protein. The profile covers around 500,000 distinct CDR3 sequences, with around 13% appearing a single time and almost 9% taken by the ten largest. Stated time point: newly diagnosed GD, antithyroid drugs for less than 3 months. PBMC-extracted RNA yielded the TCR library. This clonotype was recorded at least ten times. This sample also appeared in a second study, on T cells in Graves' hyperthyroidism and ophthalmopathy.

The sequence was collected from a woman between 25 and 40 years old with Graves disease. The sample was peripheral blood mononuclear cells (PBMCs), taken at new diagnosis, from a patient treated with antithyroid drugs. This chain joins TRBV19 and TRBJ2-2; 8 nucleotides line up with TRBD2. CDR3: CASSTPRGGRVGELFF. CDR3 DNA sequence: TGTGCCAGTAGTACCCCTCGGGGGGGCAGAGTCGGGGAGCTGTTTTTT.